Below, 20 T cell receptor beta chains from the same sample are listed, as sequenced in a study of identical twins. TCRdb re-called the 5' RACE reads with MiXCR, one entry per CDR3 protein. Here the sample spans 350,000 to 500,000 distinct CDR3 sequences, around 18% being singletons. The sequencing input was naive T cells sorted from blood. The receptors derive from a middle-aged man in good health.

The J gene is TRBJ1-5, the V gene TRBV28; no clear D. Per the germline V gene, CDR1 is MDHEN and CDR2 is SYDVKM. The CDR3 is 16 residues long. V lost 1 base and J 4 bases, leaving 14 bases between the germline ends. The CDR3 loop is CASSLLSGFWNQPQHF. CDR3 bases: TGTGCCAGCAGTTTATTGTCGGGGTTTTGGAATCAGCCCCAGCATTTT. Variable domain in full (rest from reference TRBV28 and TRBJ1-5): DVKVTQSSRYLVKRTGEKVFLECVQDMDHENMFWYRQDPGLGLRLIYFSYDVKMKEKGDIPEGYSVSREKKERFSLILESASTNQTSMYLCASSLLSGFWNQPQHFGDGTRLSIL.

The CDR3 region is CASSQPSGGNTGELFF. The CDR3 coding sequence is TGCGCCAGCAGCCAACCTAGCGGGGGCAACACCGGGGAGCTGTTTTTT. The rearrangement links TRBV4-3 to TRBJ2-2; 10 nucleotides line up with TRBD2. The CDR3 contains 16 residues. CDR1 and CDR2 from the germline V gene are LGHNA and YSLEER. J lost 2 bases, V lost 2 bases, and 2 bases had no gene match.

V usage is TRBV11-2 and J usage is TRBJ1-2; possibly TRBD1 for D (5 bases). Trimming shortened V by 4 bases and J by 4 bases, and 16 bases separated the two germline ends. CDR3 length: 15 amino acids. Per the germline V gene, CDR1 is SGHAT and CDR2 is FQNNGV. The CDR3 loop reads CASSSLGPAAYGYTF. The DNA of the CDR3 is TGTGCCAGCAGCTCGCTGGGGCCGGCTGCCTATGGCTACACCTTC.

This clonotype appeared many times. The rearrangement joins TRBV6-1 to TRBJ1-5; a possible D gene is TRBD1 (6 bases). Germline CDR1 MNHNS, CDR2 SASEGT. This CDR3 spans 16 amino acids. The V and J ends lost 6 bases and 5 bases respectively, with 20 bases between them. In DNA form, the CDR3 reads TGTGCCAGCAGCCGTACGGGCGGGGGGCTTTATCAGCCCCAGCATTTT. Its translation: CASSRTGGGLYQPQHF.

The chain has TRBV7-2 and TRBJ2-3; D is unclear. The CDR3 extends over 12 amino acids. The V end was cut by 5 bases, the J end by 2 bases, with 5 bases between. Germline assignment: CDR1 SGHTA and CDR2 FQGNSA. The CDR3 is CASSHLTDTQYF. The CDR3 coding sequence is TGTGCCAGCAGCCATCTCACAGATACGCAGTATTTT.

The chain couples TRBV6-2 or TRBV6-3 to TRBJ2-7, with 10 bases lining up with TRBD2. This CDR3 contains 14 residues. The J segment lost 2 bases and the V segment lost 7 bases, leaving 5 bases of the junction unmatched. The germline gives CDR1 MNHEY, CDR2 SVGEGT. CDR3: CASKLAGGPYEQYF. The CDR3 DNA sequence: TGTGCCAGCAAATTAGCGGGAGGTCCCTACGAGCAGTACTTC.

This clonotype was found many times. The J gene is TRBJ1-2, the V gene TRBV29-1, with no clear D. The germline V gene encodes CDR1 SQVTM and CDR2 ANQGSEA. The V end lost 3 bases, the J end lost 8 bases, and 10 bases lay between the germline ends. The CDR3 length is 11 residues. CDR3 sequence (DNA): TGCAGCGTTGATCACGGCATGGGCTACACCTTC. This encodes CSVDHGMGYTF.

The rearrangement links TRBV19 to TRBJ2-1; the match to TRBD2 covers 8 bases. The CDR3 sequence is 16 residues long. The ends lost 4 bases at V and 9 bases at J; junction bases unmatched: 14. Germline V CDR1 and CDR2: LNHDA, SQIVND (reference sequence). The CDR3 region is CASSNVPRGGSFEQFF. In DNA, the CDR3 is TGTGCCAGTAGTAATGTGCCCCGCGGGGGGAGCTTTGAGCAGTTCTTC. The full variable domain, completed using reference TRBV19 and TRBJ2-1, is DGGITQSPKYLFRKEGQNVTLSCEQNLNHDAMYWYRQDPGQGLRLIYYSQIVNDFQKGDIAEGYSVSREKKESFPLTVTSAQKNPTAFYLCASSNVPRGGSFEQFFGPGTRLTVL.

The chain recombines TRBV4-3 with TRBJ2-1; 10 nucleotides match TRBD2. Germline V gene sequence: CDR1 LGHNA, CDR2 YSLEER. V trimming: 6 bases; J trimming: 4 bases; junction bases outside the gene matches: 3. The CDR3 totals 14 residues. CDR3: CASRKAGGYNEQFF. CDR3 in DNA: TGCGCCAGCAGGAAAGCGGGAGGGTACAATGAGCAGTTCTTC.

The table lists this clonotype with many counts. This chain links TRBV20-1 with TRBJ2-5; TRBD1 agrees at 9 bases. J was trimmed by 0 bases and V by 5 bases; bases with no gene match: 7. CDR1 is DFQATT, CDR2 SNEGSKA, per germline (reference sequence). This CDR3 comprises 15 residues. Written as DNA, the CDR3 is TGCAGTGCTTCCGGGACAGGGCATCACCAAGAGACCCAGTACTTC. Translating gives CSASGTGHHQETQYF.

This clonotype has a handful of counts. This CDR3 reads CATSDLTTSKQYF. Written as DNA, the CDR3 is TGTGCCACCAGTGATTTGACCACAAGCAAGCAGTATTTT. This chain connects TRBV24-1 to TRBJ2-3, with D unresolved. V lost 0 bases, J lost 11 bases, and 11 bases lay in between. This CDR3 comprises 13 residues. Germline CDR1 is KGHDR and CDR2 is SFDVKD.

The chain combines TRBV27 with TRBJ2-3; possible D gene TRBD2, 5 bases. This CDR3 spans 15 amino acids. The germline V and J ends were trimmed by 0 bases and 4 bases, with 11 bases remaining between them. The germline V gene encodes CDR1 MNHEY and CDR2 SMNVEV (reference sequence). The CDR3 loop is CASSLSWIGADTQYF. The CDR3 region has the DNA TGTGCCAGCAGTTTATCGTGGATCGGGGCAGATACGCAGTATTTT.

CDR3 protein: CASSYRDRGGNQPQHF. The CDR3 DNA reads TGTGCCAGCAGTTACCGGGACAGGGGAGGCAATCAGCCCCAGCATTTT. The rearrangement links TRBV6-5 to TRBJ1-5; 10 positions agree with TRBD1. CDR1 and CDR2 from the germline V gene are MNHEY and SVGAGI. Trimming at V came to 2 bases and at J to 2 bases, leaving 3 bases not matched to a gene. The CDR3 sequence is 16 residues long.

This clonotype came up many times. The V call is TRBV5-1, the J call TRBJ1-4; 8 bases are a match to TRBD1. Germline V lookup: CDR1 SGHRS, CDR2 YFSETQ. Unmatched junction bases numbered 10, after V lost 4 bases and J lost 5 bases. The CDR3 runs 16 residues. CDR3 region: CASSPLSGGRNEKLFF. The CDR3 DNA is TGCGCCAGCAGCCCCCTCTCAGGGGGCCGAAATGAAAAACTGTTTTTT.

The CDR3 sequence: CASSLAAGGKGEQYF. The CDR3 region has the DNA TGTGCCAGCAGTTTAGCGGCAGGGGGCAAGGGAGAGCAGTACTTC. V gene TRBV12-3 or TRBV12-4 combines with J gene TRBJ2-7; 8 nucleotides line up with TRBD1. The CDR3 loop spans 15 amino acids. The V and J ends lost 0 bases and 7 bases, in that order; junction bases with no gene match: 8.

This clonotype was counted at least ten times. The chain has TRBV20-1 and TRBJ2-1; no clear D. V lost 4 bases and J 7 bases, leaving 11 bases between the germline ends. Per the germline V gene, CDR1 is DFQATT and CDR2 is SNEGSKA (reference sequence). This CDR3 comprises 12 residues. The chain's CDR3 is CSAKGTTNEQFF. CDR3 bases: TGCAGTGCTAAAGGAACCACGAATGAGCAGTTCTTC.

In its sample, this clonotype was seen many times. The genes are TRBV28 and TRBJ2-7; D is perhaps TRBD2 (6 bases). Germline CDR1 is MDHEN and CDR2 is SYDVKM. CDR3 length equals 15 residues. Deletions cut 3 bases from V and 4 bases from J, with 16 bases between. This CDR3 reads CASSFYFGGMYEQYF. For the CDR3, the DNA is TGTGCCAGCAGTTTCTATTTCGGGGGAATGTACGAGCAGTACTTC.

This clonotype turned up a few times. The V call is TRBV29-1, the J call TRBJ2-4; D is possibly TRBD2 (6 bases). Between the trimmed V and J ends, which lost 4 bases and 6 bases, there was a span of 19 bases. The length of the CDR3 is 15 residues. From germline, CDR1 is SQVTM and CDR2 ANQGSEA. The CDR3 sequence is CSVGALAREPNIQYF. DNA for the CDR3: TGCAGCGTTGGAGCCCTAGCGAGAGAACCAAACATTCAGTACTTC. Supplemented by reference TRBV29-1 and TRBJ2-4, the full variable domain reads SAVISQKPSRDICQRGTSLTIQCQVDSQVTMMFWYRQQPGQSLTLIATANQGSEATYESGFVIDKFPISRPNLTFSTLTVSNMSPEDSSIYLCSVGALAREPNIQYFGAGTRLSVL.

This clonotype was recorded a few times. The chain has TRBV5-1 and TRBJ1-2; D might be TRBD1 (6 bases). The CDR3 is made up of 19 amino acids. The V and J ends lost 0 bases and 8 bases respectively, with 29 bases between them. Germline-derived CDR1 and CDR2 are SGHRS and YFSETQ. The CDR3 DNA reads as TGCGCCAGCAGCTTGGCGCCGGGGGCAGGCCTACACAGGGACGAAGGCTACACCTTC. Its protein product is CASSLAPGAGLHRDEGYTF.

This clonotype was counted ten times or more. This CDR3 reads CASSLGPGLTGNTIYF. CDR3 nucleotides: TGCGCCAGCAGCTTGGGACCGGGACTGACTGGAAACACCATATATTTT. The V and J genes are TRBV5-1 and TRBJ1-3; D perhaps matches TRBD1 (5 bases). CDR3 length equals 16 residues. Germline V gene data show CDR1 as SGHRS and CDR2 as YFSETQ. Trimming removed 0 bases at V and 2 bases at J, with 12 bases between.